The rows below give T cell receptor beta chains drawn from one sample of a study of technical replicates of blood from a few donors. Some clones are missing from TCRdb's copy, which holds only in-frame ones; the method was immunoSEQ multiplex PCR. The sample has approximately 100,000 clones, 95% seen once. The sequenced sample consisted of T cells isolated from PBMCs. These receptors originate from a human donor in good health. Both conserved end residues are part of each CDR3. The D gene is left open where the match is weak.

v_call,j_call,d_call,cdr3_aa
TRBV29-1,TRBJ2-2,.,CSVDDRTNTGELFF
TRBV14,TRBJ2-1,.,CASSRPGTYNEQFF
TRBV10-3,TRBJ1-4,TRBD1,CAIGDSAGLLFF
TRBV11-3,TRBJ2-1,TRBD2,CASSLMTSGSYNEQFF
TRBV4-2,TRBJ2-7,TRBD2,CASSQETRAGRAGVFYEQYF
TRBV4-1,TRBJ1-4,TRBD1,CASSRGQGPPSRYEKLFF
TRBV7-9,TRBJ2-4,.,CASGPGGMKNIQYF
TRBV7-6,TRBJ2-4,TRBD1,CASSRGLGGGTKNIQYF
TRBV5-1,TRBJ2-1,.,CASSPSAPQGEQFF
TRBV6-5,TRBJ2-3,.,CASSYSWGPDTQYF
TRBV11-1,TRBJ2-7,.,CASSLSGTTYEQYF
TRBV7-3,TRBJ2-2,.,CASSLNSAGKAGELFF
TRBV5-6,TRBJ2-1,.,CASSRWGRFDNEQFF
TRBV9,TRBJ1-3,TRBD1,CASTGQEAGNTIYF
TRBV7-9,TRBJ2-5,TRBD1,CASSHRTGEETQYF
TRBV21-1,TRBJ2-7,.,CASSNRTSGSYEQYF
TRBV9,TRBJ2-1,.,CASSVERSSYNEQFF
TRBV19,TRBJ2-7,TRBD2,CASAPRTSGSYEQYF
TRBV6-1,TRBJ1-5,TRBD1,CASTPGQGARQPQHF
TRBV11-2,TRBJ2-7,.,CASSPPQGMYEQYF
TRBV19,TRBJ1-1,.,CASSIDILYEAFF
TRBV28,TRBJ2-5,.,CASSPGLRFEQQETQYF
TRBV30,TRBJ1-2,.,CAWSDQGVIYGYTF
TRBV19,TRBJ1-6,.,CASNGQPGSYNSPLHF
TRBV6-1,TRBJ2-7,TRBD1,CATRRGTGDEQYF
TRBV9,TRBJ2-3,.,CASSVGVSSTDTQYF
TRBV15,TRBJ1-1,TRBD1,CATSRDILRGQINTEAFF
TRBV5-6,TRBJ2-7,.,CASSLRGGSTGELYYEQYF
TRBV13,TRBJ2-3,.,CASSFQGPTGDTQYF